This entry describes one T cell receptor beta chain. The data stem from a study of blood T cell repertoires in COVID-19. Background on the study: Sites across the United States, Italy and Spain contributed samples from acute and convalescent COVID-19. T cells, B-cell-depleted T cells, or PBMCs supplied cDNA or gDNA.

Methods used by the authors: How many nucleated cells were present was estimated from reference gene primer amplification. The assay was immunoSEQ multiplex PCR, and TCRdb's table has in-frame clones only and misses some. V and J calls plus clone size are reproduced from that table; the DNA served to infer D and trimming. This sample yields 70,000 to 95,000 clones, of which around four fifths are seen a single time; approximately 15% belongs to the top ten. V lost 3 bases and J lost 8, with 17 bases in between. The CDR3 totals 15 residues. Germline V gives CDR1 MRHNA, CDR2 SNTAGT. This sequence originates from a human donor in a cohort sampled during active COVID-19. V and J are TRBV6-4 and TRBJ1-5; D might be TRBD1 (6 bases). Sample: peripheral blood. The chain's CDR3 is CASSESNRVGEPQHF. As DNA, the CDR3 is TGTGCCAGCAGTGAGTCGAACAGGGTGGGAGAGCCCCAGCATTTT.